What follows are 18 T cell receptor beta chains derived from one specimen sequenced in a study of T cells in Graves' hyperthyroidism and ophthalmopathy. It was RNA transcripts that yielded the amplified TCR beta CDR3 regions. First-round RT-PCR of the TCR CDR3 relied on the HTBI primer set. TCRdb fed the multiplex PCR reads into MiXCR, producing one record per CDR3 protein. The sample carries 600,000 to 750,000 distinct CDR3 sequences, about 18% recorded once. The source material was blood. Receptors were obtained from a man aged 45-65 years with Graves' hyperthyroidism.

Ten or more counts support this clonotype. The CDR3 here is CASSVGTTSGSTDTQYF. In DNA form, the CDR3 reads TGTGCCAGCAGTGTCGGGACGACTAGCGGGAGCACAGATACGCAGTATTTT. The gene calls are TRBV2 and TRBJ2-3; 10 bases line up with TRBD2. CDR1 and CDR2 (germline): SNHLY, FYNNEI. V shed 4 bases and J 0 bases; nucleotides not matched to a gene: 7. The CDR3 is made up of 17 amino acids.

The chain couples TRBV6-1 to TRBJ1-1; TRBD1 might be the D (6 bases). Per the germline V gene, CDR1 is MNHNS and CDR2 is SASEGT. CDR3 length: 12 amino acids. V lost 3 bases and J lost 5, with 7 bases in between. CDR3 nucleotides: TGTGCCAGCAGTGAGACAGGTACTGAAGCTTTCTTT. This sequence encodes CASSETGTEAFF.

This clonotype has ten or more counts. V usage is TRBV11-2 and J usage is TRBJ2-2; 10 bases map to TRBD1. The V segment lost 2 bases and the J segment 6 bases; nucleotides outside the gene matches: 12. CDR1 SGHAT and CDR2 FQNNGV come from the germline V gene. The CDR3 extends over 18 amino acids. The CDR3 DNA is TGTGCCAGCAGCTTAAATGGGATCTTCGGACAGGGGGCCGGGGAGCTGTTTTTT. It translates to CASSLNGIFGQGAGELFF. The variable domain in full, with the rest retrieved from reference TRBV11-2 and TRBJ2-2, is EAGVAQSPRYKIIEKRQSVAFWCNPISGHATLYWYQQILGQGPKLLIQFQNNGVVDDSQLPKDRFSAERLKGVDSTLKIQPAKLEDSAVYLCASSLNGIFGQGAGELFFGEGSRLTVL.

The chain recombines TRBV18 with TRBJ2-3; TRBD1 matches 10 bases. CDR3 length equals 16 residues. With 4 bases clipped from V and 1 base from J, the junction kept 5 bases outside the gene matches. The germline V gene has CDR1 KGHSH and CDR2 LQKENI. The CDR3 region is CASSQTGTGGTDTQYF. CDR3 DNA sequence: TGTGCCAGCTCACAAACTGGGACAGGGGGCACAGATACGCAGTATTTT.

V gene TRBV5-6 combines with J gene TRBJ2-2, with 7 positions matching TRBD1. The CDR3 totals 17 residues. Germline loops: CDR1 SGHDT, CDR2 YYEEEE. V shed 0 bases, J shed 0 bases, and the junction held 5 bases outside the gene matches. Written as DNA, the CDR3 is TGTGCCAGCAGCTTGGACCTAGACAGGGCGAACACCGGGGAGCTGTTTTTT. Encoded protein: CASSLDLDRANTGELFF.

This clonotype was seen more than once but under ten times. V usage is TRBV7-2 and J usage is TRBJ1-6, with D unclear. Looked up from germline, CDR1 is SGHTA and CDR2 is FQGNSA. Between the trimmed V and J ends, which lost 6 bases and 8 bases, there was a span of 8 bases. This CDR3 contains 12 residues. CDR3 sequence: CASRLTHSPLHF. The CDR3 DNA follows: TGTGCCAGCAGACTCACCCATTCACCCCTCCACTTT.

Many counts were recorded for this clonotype. The gene calls are TRBV27 and TRBJ2-7, with D possibly TRBD2 on 6 matching bases. This CDR3 contains 14 residues. Germline assignment: CDR1 MNHEY and CDR2 SMNVEV (reference sequence). Deletions cut 4 bases from V and 0 bases from J, with 10 bases between. CDR3 coding DNA: TGTGCCAGCAGTTCGGCGGGAAGCTCCTACGAGCAGTACTTC. This gives the protein CASSSAGSSYEQYF.

This clonotype was picked up many times. This chain connects TRBV7-8 to TRBJ2-4; TRBD1 might be the D (6 bases). CDR1 SGHVS and CDR2 FQNEAQ come from the germline V gene. Trimming took 4 bases from V and 7 from J, leaving 11 bases between them. The CDR3 has 13 residues. CDR3 protein: CASSSYRVNIQYF. CDR3 sequence (DNA): TGTGCCAGCAGCTCCTACAGGGTTAACATTCAGTACTTC.

V usage is TRBV5-1 and J usage is TRBJ1-4, with D hard to call. The CDR3 is 14 amino acids. Per the germline V gene, CDR1 is SGHRS and CDR2 is YFSETQ. The ends were cut back, 0 bases at V and 4 bases at J, with 7 bases in the middle. Written as DNA, the CDR3 is TGCGCCAGCAGCTTGGCTGGGATTAATGAAAAACTGTTTTTT. It is translated as CASSLAGINEKLFF.

This clonotype was observed a handful of times. This chain uses TRBV20-1 with TRBJ1-2; no clear D gene. Trimming shortened V by 0 bases and J by 9 bases, and 17 bases separated the two germline ends. Germline V gene data show CDR1 as DFQATT and CDR2 as SNEGSKA (reference sequence). CDR3 length: 14 amino acids. CDR3: CSAREGGTAISYTF. The CDR3 DNA is TGCAGTGCTAGAGAGGGTGGCACGGCGATTAGCTACACCTTC.

This clonotype has at least ten counts. The CDR3 region has the DNA TGCGCCAGCAGCCAAGATTTCGGGACAGATACGCAGTATTTT. As protein: CASSQDFGTDTQYF. This sequence joins TRBV4-3 and TRBJ2-3; no clear D gene. The V gene's germline CDR1 is LGHNA and CDR2 YSLEER. This CDR3 region has 14 residues. V was trimmed by 0 bases and J by 3 bases, leaving 7 bases between them.

This clonotype was counted many times. The chain links TRBV6-9 to TRBJ2-3, with 7 bases matching TRBD1. CDR3 length equals 16 residues. Per germline, CDR1 MNHGY and CDR2 SVAAGI. V lost 6 bases to trimming and J lost 3 bases; unmatched junction nucleotides: 12. The chain's CDR3 is CASSSKQGIMTDTQYF. The CDR3 bases are TGTGCCAGCAGCTCCAAACAGGGGATTATGACAGATACGCAGTATTTT.

V usage is TRBV7-9 and J usage is TRBJ1-5; D is uncertain. The CDR3 is made up of 14 amino acids. Trimming removed 6 bases at V and 5 bases at J, with 14 bases between. Germline CDR1 is SEHNR and CDR2 is FQNEAQ (reference sequence). For the CDR3, the DNA is TGTGCCAGCAGTCACCCGGGCGGGGATCAGCCCCAGCATTTT. This codes for CASSHPGGDQPQHF.

V usage is TRBV6-1 and J usage is TRBJ1-1; 7 positions agree with TRBD1. V was pared by 4 bases and J by 5 bases, with 10 bases of the junction left unmatched. CDR3 length: 15 residues. CDR1 and CDR2 (germline): MNHNS, SASEGT. As DNA, the CDR3 is TGTGCCAGCAGTGGTCGCCCCGGGACAGCAACTGAAGCTTTCTTT. Amino acid sequence: CASSGRPGTATEAFF.

This clonotype was detected many times. V is TRBV27 and J is TRBJ2-5; D unclear. This CDR3 comprises 12 residues. Trimming removed 4 bases at V and 1 base at J, with 4 bases between. Per germline, CDR1 MNHEY and CDR2 SMNVEV (reference sequence). The CDR3 is CASSSLQETQYF. CDR3 nucleotides: TGTGCCAGCAGTTCCCTCCAAGAGACCCAGTACTTC.

This clonotype was seen many times. The V gene is TRBV27, the J gene TRBJ2-5; 9 nucleotides agree with TRBD1. Germline V gene data show CDR1 as MNHEY and CDR2 as SMNVEV (reference sequence). J lost 1 base, V lost 5 bases, and 5 bases had no gene match. The CDR3 totals 15 residues. Here the CDR3 reads CASSRTGEGQETQYF. DNA for the CDR3: TGTGCCAGCAGTCGGACAGGGGAAGGCCAAGAGACCCAGTACTTC.

This clonotype has ten or more counts. The genes are TRBV7-2 and TRBJ2-7, with 9 bases aligning to TRBD1. Germline values: CDR1 SGHTA, CDR2 FQGNSA. This CDR3 is 13 amino acids long. J gave up 6 bases and V 5 bases, and 5 bases lay outside the gene matches. CDR3 residues: CASSPGQGPEQYF. The CDR3 DNA is TGTGCCAGCAGCCCGGGACAGGGTCCCGAGCAGTACTTC.

This clonotype showed up many times. V and J are TRBV11-3 and TRBJ1-1; D call uncertain. Trimming stripped 1 base from V and 1 base from J, with 7 bases between. CDR3 size: 14 residues. Germline V gene data show CDR1 as SGHNT and CDR2 as YENEEA. DNA for the CDR3: TGTGCCAGCAGCTTAGGGGCTCAGAACACTGAAGCTTTCTTT. It encodes CASSLGAQNTEAFF.